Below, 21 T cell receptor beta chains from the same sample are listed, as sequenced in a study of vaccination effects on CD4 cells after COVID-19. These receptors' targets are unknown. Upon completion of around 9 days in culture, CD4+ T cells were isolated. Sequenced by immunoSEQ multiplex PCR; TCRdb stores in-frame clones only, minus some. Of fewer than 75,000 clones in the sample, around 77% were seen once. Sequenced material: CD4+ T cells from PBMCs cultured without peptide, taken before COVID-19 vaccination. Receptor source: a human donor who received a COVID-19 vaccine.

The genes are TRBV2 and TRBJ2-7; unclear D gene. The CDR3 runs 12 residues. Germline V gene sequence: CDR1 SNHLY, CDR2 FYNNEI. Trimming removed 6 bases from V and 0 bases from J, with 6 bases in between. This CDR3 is CASRRGSYEQYV. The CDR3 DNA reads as TGTGCCAGCAGGCGCGGCTCCTACGAGCAGTACGTC.

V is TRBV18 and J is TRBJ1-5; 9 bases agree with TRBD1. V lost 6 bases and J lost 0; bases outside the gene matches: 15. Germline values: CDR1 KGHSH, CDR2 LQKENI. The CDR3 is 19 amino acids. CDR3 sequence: CASSPTGGRIHYSNQPQHF. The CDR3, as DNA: TGTGCCAGCTCCCCAACAGGGGGCCGAATTCATTATAGCAATCAGCCCCAGCATTTT.

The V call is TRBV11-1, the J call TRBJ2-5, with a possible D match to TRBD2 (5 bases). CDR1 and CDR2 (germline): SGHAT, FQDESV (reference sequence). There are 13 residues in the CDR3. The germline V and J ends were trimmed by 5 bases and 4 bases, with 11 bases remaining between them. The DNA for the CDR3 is TGTGCCAGCAGCGGATCCGAGGGAGAGACCCAGTACTTC. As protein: CASSGSEGETQYF.

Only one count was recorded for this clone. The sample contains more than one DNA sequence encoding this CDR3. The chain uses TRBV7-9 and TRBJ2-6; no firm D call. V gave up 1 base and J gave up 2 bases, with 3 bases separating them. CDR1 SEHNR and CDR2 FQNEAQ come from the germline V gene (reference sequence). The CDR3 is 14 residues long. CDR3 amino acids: CASSLGAGANVLTF. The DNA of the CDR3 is TGTGCCAGCAGCTTAGGGGCTGGGGCCAACGTCCTGACTTTC.

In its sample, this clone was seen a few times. The DNA for the CDR3 is TGCGCCAGCAGTGCAGGACTCCGGTTGAGTGAGCAGTTCTTC. This gives the protein CASSAGLRLSEQFF. The rearrangement uses TRBV10-1 and TRBJ2-1; D is perhaps TRBD2 (5 bases). Trimming shortened V by 4 bases and J by 9 bases, and 16 bases separated the two germline ends. The CDR3 is 14 residues long. From germline, CDR1 is WNHNN and CDR2 SYGVQD (reference sequence).

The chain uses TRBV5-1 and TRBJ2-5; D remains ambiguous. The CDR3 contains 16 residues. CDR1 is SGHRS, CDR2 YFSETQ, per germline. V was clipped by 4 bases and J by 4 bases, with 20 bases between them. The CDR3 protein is CASSPVQIPASETQYF. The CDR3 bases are TGCGCCAGCAGCCCAGTCCAGATCCCTGCCTCAGAGACCCAGTACTTC.

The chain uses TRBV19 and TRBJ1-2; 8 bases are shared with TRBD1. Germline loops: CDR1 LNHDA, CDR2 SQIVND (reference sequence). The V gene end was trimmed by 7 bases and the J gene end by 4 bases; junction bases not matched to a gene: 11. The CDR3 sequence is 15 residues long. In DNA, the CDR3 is TGTGCCAGTAACTTCGCCGGACAGGGCCTCTATGGCTACACCTTC. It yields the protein CASNFAGQGLYGYTF.

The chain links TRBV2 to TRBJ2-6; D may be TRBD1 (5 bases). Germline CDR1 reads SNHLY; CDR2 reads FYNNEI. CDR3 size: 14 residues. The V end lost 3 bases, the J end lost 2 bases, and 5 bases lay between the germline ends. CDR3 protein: CASSDRAGANVLTF. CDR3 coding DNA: TGTGCCAGCAGTGACAGGGCTGGGGCCAACGTCCTGACTTTC.

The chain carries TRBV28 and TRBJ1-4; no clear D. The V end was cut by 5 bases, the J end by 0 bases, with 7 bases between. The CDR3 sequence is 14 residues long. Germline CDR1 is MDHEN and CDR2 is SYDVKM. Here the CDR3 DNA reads TGTGCCAGCAGTGCAGGCCCAACTAATGAAAAACTGTTTTTT. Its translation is CASSAGPTNEKLFF.

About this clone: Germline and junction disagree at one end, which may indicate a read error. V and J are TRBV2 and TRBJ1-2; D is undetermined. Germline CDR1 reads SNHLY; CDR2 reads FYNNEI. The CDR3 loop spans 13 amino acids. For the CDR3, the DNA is TGTGCCAGCAGCGAAGGAGAAGGATATGGCTACACCTTC. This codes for CASSEGEGYGYTF.

The CDR3 DNA follows: TGTGCCAGCAGCGAGCCCCGACTAGCGGAGAACAACAATGAGCAGTTCTTC. Translating gives CASSEPRLAENNNEQFF. This chain links TRBV9 with TRBJ2-1, with 9 bases fitting TRBD2. The V segment lost 3 bases and the J segment 5 bases; nucleotides outside the gene matches: 12. The CDR3 is 17 amino acids. Germline CDR1 reads SGDLS; CDR2 reads YYNGEE.

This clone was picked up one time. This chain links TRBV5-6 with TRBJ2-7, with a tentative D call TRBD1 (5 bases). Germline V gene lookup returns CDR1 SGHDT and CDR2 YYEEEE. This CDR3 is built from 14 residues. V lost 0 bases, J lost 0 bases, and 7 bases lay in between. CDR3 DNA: TGTGCCAGCAGCTTGGGGCAGGGCTCCTACGAGCAGTACGTC. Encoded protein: CASSLGQGSYEQYV.

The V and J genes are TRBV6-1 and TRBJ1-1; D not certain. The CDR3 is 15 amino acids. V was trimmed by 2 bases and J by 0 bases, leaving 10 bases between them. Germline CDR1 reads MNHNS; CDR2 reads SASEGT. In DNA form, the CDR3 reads TGTGCCAGCAGTGAATCGCGGAACTTGAACACTGAAGCTTTCTTT. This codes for CASSESRNLNTEAFF.

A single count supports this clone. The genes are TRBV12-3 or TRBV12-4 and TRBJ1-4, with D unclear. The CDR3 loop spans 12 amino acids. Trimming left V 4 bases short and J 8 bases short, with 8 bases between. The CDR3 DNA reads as TGTGCCAGCAGTTCGACCCCGGAAAAACTGTTTTTT. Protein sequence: CASSSTPEKLFF.

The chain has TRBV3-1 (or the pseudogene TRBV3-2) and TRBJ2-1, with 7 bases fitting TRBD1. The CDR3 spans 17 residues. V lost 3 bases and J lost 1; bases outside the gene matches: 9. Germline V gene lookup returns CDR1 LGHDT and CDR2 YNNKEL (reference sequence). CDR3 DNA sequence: TGTGCCAGCAGCCATCAAACGGGGACAGCTTCCTACAATGAGCAGTTCTTC. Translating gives CASSHQTGTASYNEQFF.

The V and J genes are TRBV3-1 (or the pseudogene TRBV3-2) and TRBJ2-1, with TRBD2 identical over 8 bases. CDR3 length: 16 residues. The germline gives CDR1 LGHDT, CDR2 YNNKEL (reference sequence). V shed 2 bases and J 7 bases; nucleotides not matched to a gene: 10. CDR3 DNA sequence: TGTGCCAGCAGCCAATTCGTCGGGGGGGCTCGGAATGAGCAGTTCTTC. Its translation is CASSQFVGGARNEQFF.

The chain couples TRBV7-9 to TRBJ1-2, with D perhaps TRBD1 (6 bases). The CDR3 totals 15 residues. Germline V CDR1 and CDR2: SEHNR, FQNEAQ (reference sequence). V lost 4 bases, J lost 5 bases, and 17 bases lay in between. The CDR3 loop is CASSSRDTSWYGYTF. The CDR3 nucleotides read TGTGCCAGCAGCTCCCGGGACACCAGCTGGTATGGCTACACCTTC.

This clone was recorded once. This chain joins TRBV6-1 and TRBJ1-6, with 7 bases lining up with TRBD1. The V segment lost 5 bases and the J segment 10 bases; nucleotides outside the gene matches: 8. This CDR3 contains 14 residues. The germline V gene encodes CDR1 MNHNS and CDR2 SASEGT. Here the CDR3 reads CASSHTGVDSPLHF. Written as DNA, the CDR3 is TGTGCCAGCAGTCATACAGGGGTGGACTCACCCCTCCACTTT.

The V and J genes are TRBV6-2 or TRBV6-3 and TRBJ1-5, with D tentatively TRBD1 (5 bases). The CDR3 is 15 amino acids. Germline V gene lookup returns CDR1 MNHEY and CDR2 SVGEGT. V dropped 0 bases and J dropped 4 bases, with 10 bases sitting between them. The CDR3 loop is CASSYSGVLNQPQHF. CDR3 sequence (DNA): TGTGCCAGCAGTTACTCGGGGGTTTTAAATCAGCCCCAGCATTTT.

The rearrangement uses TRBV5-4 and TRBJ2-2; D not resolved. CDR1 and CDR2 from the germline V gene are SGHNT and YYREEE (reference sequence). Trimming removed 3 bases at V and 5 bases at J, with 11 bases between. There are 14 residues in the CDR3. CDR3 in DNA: TGTGCCAGCAGCTCCCCCTTCGGGACCGGGGAGCTGTTTTTT. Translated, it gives CASSSPFGTGELFF.

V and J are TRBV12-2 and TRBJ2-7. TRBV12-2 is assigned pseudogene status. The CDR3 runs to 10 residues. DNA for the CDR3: TGTGCAAGTCGCGCCTACGAGCAGTACGTC. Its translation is CASRAYEQYV.